Presented here are 15 T cell receptor beta chains from one specimen sequenced in a study of shared clonotypes between healthy human individuals. Sequencing was performed with immunoSEQ multiplex PCR; in TCRdb, only in-frame clones are kept and a portion is missing. The top ten clones hold around 0.13% of a sample with roughly 2.4 million clones, 90% to 96% of them seen once. The sample taken for sequencing was naive CD4+ T cells sorted from blood. The subset here: CD45RA+ positively selected. These receptors came from a man younger than 30 in good health.

The CDR3 DNA reads TGCAGCGCTTGGGGGGTCTACACTGAAGCTTTCTTT. It is translated as CSAWGVYTEAFF. The chain links TRBV29-1 to TRBJ1-1; perhaps TRBD1 as D (5 bases). Germline-derived CDR1 and CDR2 are SQVTM and ANQGSEA. Trimming pared 7 bases from V and 3 bases from J, leaving 12 bases between. This CDR3 has 12 residues. Full variable domain (remainder filled in from reference TRBV29-1 and TRBJ1-1): SAVISQKPSRDICQRGTSLTIQCQVDSQVTMMFWYRQQPGQSLTLIATANQGSEATYESGFVIDKFPISRPNLTFSTLTVSNMSPEDSSIYLCSAWGVYTEAFFGQGTRLTVV.

In this sample, this clone turned up once. The rearrangement joins TRBV27 to TRBJ2-2, with 9 bases lining up with TRBD2. After removal of 8 bases from V and 6 bases from J, the junction contained 10 bases not matched to a gene. Germline CDR1 reads MNHEY; CDR2 reads SMNVEV (reference sequence). This CDR3 is 15 amino acids long. CDR3 sequence: CASRLAGDIPGELFF. CDR3 nucleotide sequence: TGTGCCAGCCGATTAGCGGGAGATATCCCCGGGGAGCTGTTTTTT.

J is TRBJ2-2 and V is TRBV6-6; D ambiguous. Per the germline V gene, CDR1 is MNHNY and CDR2 is SVGAGI (reference sequence). V gave up 3 bases and J gave up 7 bases, with 9 bases separating them. The CDR3 consists of 13 residues. The DNA for the CDR3 is TGTGCCAGCAGTTATAGTGGCGTCGGGGAGCTGTTTTTT. Protein sequence: CASSYSGVGELFF.

This sequence joins TRBV28 and TRBJ1-1, with a weak D call TRBD1 (5 bases). The CDR3 consists of 13 residues. Trimming shortened V by 3 bases and J by 4 bases, and 9 bases separated the two germline ends. From germline, CDR1 is MDHEN and CDR2 SYDVKM. The CDR3 spells CASSFRDGTEAFF. The CDR3, as DNA: TGTGCCAGCAGTTTTCGGGACGGCACTGAAGCTTTCTTT.

The V and J genes are TRBV20-1 and TRBJ1-4; D is unclear. The CDR3 runs to 11 residues. Germline V gene sequence: CDR1 DFQATT, CDR2 SNEGSKA (reference sequence). V lost 6 bases and J 7 bases, leaving 9 bases between the germline ends. The CDR3 loop is CSAVGSEKLFF. For the CDR3, the DNA is TGCAGTGCCGTCGGAAGTGAAAAACTGTTTTTT.

This chain uses TRBV27 with TRBJ2-3; D uncertain. Per the germline V gene, CDR1 is MNHEY and CDR2 is SMNVEV (reference sequence). Trimming took 6 bases from V and 4 from J, leaving 17 bases between them. The CDR3 spans 15 residues. CDR3 protein: CASSPFWDSPDTQYF. Here the CDR3 DNA reads TGTGCCAGCAGCCCATTCTGGGATAGCCCAGATACGCAGTATTTT.

CDR3 in DNA: TGTGCCAGCAGTAAGCGGGGGGACCTCCCTAGCTCCTACAATGAGCAGTTCTTC. Its translation is CASSKRGDLPSSYNEQFF. The genes are TRBV7-2 and TRBJ2-1; TRBD2 matches 9 bases. CDR3 size: 18 residues. The germline V gene encodes CDR1 SGHTA and CDR2 FQGNSA. V lost 6 bases and J lost 0; bases outside the gene matches: 12.

As concerns this clone: Other DNA sequences of this sample code for an identical CDR3. CDR3 protein: CASSGGQMNTEAFF. The CDR3 nucleotides are TGCGCCAGCAGCGGGGGACAGATGAACACTGAAGCTTTCTTT. J is TRBJ1-1 and V is TRBV5-1; 7 nucleotides align to TRBD1. This CDR3 is built from 14 residues. From germline, CDR1 is SGHRS and CDR2 YFSETQ. The V segment lost 4 bases and the J segment 0 bases; nucleotides outside the gene matches: 3.

This clone was seen a single time. The chain combines TRBV19 with TRBJ2-3, with TRBD2 identical over 9 bases. From germline, CDR1 is LNHDA and CDR2 SQIVND (reference sequence). V trimming: 1 base; J trimming: 1 base; junction bases outside the gene matches: 0. The CDR3 runs to 15 residues. CDR3 loop: CASSIVAGGTDTQYF. The CDR3 nucleotides are TGTGCCAGTAGTATAGTAGCGGGGGGCACAGATACGCAGTATTTT.

The chain links TRBV19 to TRBJ1-6; 8 nucleotides match TRBD1. The CDR3 contains 15 residues. Germline CDR1 LNHDA, CDR2 SQIVND (reference sequence). V lost 5 bases to trimming and J lost 8 bases; unmatched junction nucleotides: 8. The CDR3: CASSGSGTGHSPLHF. In DNA form, the CDR3 reads TGTGCCAGTAGTGGATCCGGGACAGGCCATTCACCCCTCCACTTT.

The V gene is TRBV28, the J gene TRBJ2-5; a weak D match, TRBD2 (5 bases). The V end lost 6 bases, the J end lost 4 bases, and 9 bases lay between the germline ends. Germline loops: CDR1 MDHEN, CDR2 SYDVKM. This CDR3 is 12 amino acids long. The CDR3 loop is CASREGLETQYF. CDR3 DNA: TGTGCCAGCAGAGAGGGTTTAGAGACCCAGTACTTC.

The chain couples TRBV5-1 to TRBJ2-1, with TRBD2 matching 12 bases. With V trimmed by 4 bases and J by 2 bases, 1 base remained unmatched. The length of the CDR3 is 15 residues. CDR1 is SGHRS and CDR2 is YFSETQ in the germline V gene. CDR3 sequence: CASSRTSGAYNEQFF. For the CDR3, the DNA is TGCGCCAGCAGCCGGACTAGCGGGGCCTACAATGAGCAGTTCTTC.

CDR3 nucleotides: TGTGCCAGCAGCGCAGGACAGGGGATATGGTACGAGCAGTACTTC. Protein: CASSAGQGIWYEQYF. The chain links TRBV5-6 to TRBJ2-7, with 9 bases aligning to TRBD1. The trim removed 4 bases at V and 4 bases at J, leaving 9 bases unmatched. The CDR3 is 15 residues long. Per germline, CDR1 SGHDT and CDR2 YYEEEE.

The gene calls are TRBV6-5 and TRBJ2-2; D is perhaps TRBD2 (6 bases). The CDR3 contains 13 residues. Per the germline V gene, CDR1 is MNHEY and CDR2 is SVGAGI. V lost 10 bases to trimming and J lost 6 bases, with 15 bases between them. The DNA of the CDR3 is TGTGCCACCCCGGGAGCGTCTCCCGGGGAGCTGTTTTTT. Protein: CATPGASPGELFF.

The V gene is TRBV5-1, the J gene TRBJ1-3; D is possibly TRBD1 (6 bases). The CDR3 consists of 15 residues. Trimming left V 3 bases short and J 0 bases short, with 10 bases between. From germline, CDR1 is SGHRS and CDR2 YFSETQ. CDR3 bases: TGCGCCAGCAGCTGGGGGGACACCTCTGGAAACACCATATATTTT. Its protein product is CASSWGDTSGNTIYF.